This T cell receptor (beta chain) was captured by sequencing in a study of cytomegalovirus exposure and HLA in healthy donors (dated 2017 in TCRdb). General notes on the study: An earlier analysis of around 600 of the donors reported about 250 Gb of sequence data and around 110 million unique TCR beta sequences from approximately 180 million T cells. The number of typed donors differed by locus: about 620-640 for A, B, C, DRB1 and DQB1; 500 to 550 for DQA1; 606 for DPA1; and around 490 for DPB1. Both class I and class II loci were covered by HLA typing, at four-digit resolution. A separate validation cohort of over a hundred different subjects was used in addition to the approximately 700-subject first cohort. Donor age, sex, ethnicity and CMV serostatus were compiled together with the repertoire data. An early release that covered about 600 HLA-typed donors contained approximately 300 gigabases of sequencing data and 85 million to 100 million unique TCR sequences. The genetic ancestry cluster associated with self-reported Caucasian donors included about four fifths of the roughly 400 genotyped donors. To study patterns of TCR occurrence, a later analysis re-analyzed previously published TCR beta repertoires from more than 550 donors and added high-resolution HLA genotyping. An earlier analysis of 450 to 750 of the donors used high-throughput TCR beta sequencing to judge whether each TCR beta V gene segment behaved as functional or pseudogenic. The later analysis used no new phenotypic data to find candidate immune exposures, relying instead on TCR beta sequences and their occurrence across donors. High-throughput TCR immunosequencing, statistical association of individual TCRs with disease status, and machine learning were combined to predict cytomegalovirus infection status. Among roughly 400 genotyped donors of the cohort, an average of around 240,000 unique TCR beta nucleotide sequences was sequenced per donor, of which 15% to 20% were non-productive. Four to six DR-DQ haplotypes were handled as single units for association and clustering, since linkage in the cohort was strong. The aim of the study was to test whether cataloging public T cell receptors could identify signatures of past pathogen exposure. The study profiled the T cell repertoires of 550 to 700 subjects by immunosequencing and related them to cytomegalovirus serostatus. Genome-wide SNP genotypes for about three fifths of the roughly 670 donors were used in a later genetic analysis, which treated that subset as a discovery cohort. Every repertoire in the discovery cohort had been generated on one and the same sequencing platform. General findings and caveats noted by the study authors: The only immune exposure information available for the cohort was CMV serostatus. In a later analysis, the rate of TCR association differed among HLA loci, with DRB1 alleles having the most associated TCRs and HLA-C alleles having the fewest. Correlated functional status among segregating V segments might be attributable to linkage disequilibrium, but an unknown experimental factor could not be ruled out. Some IMGT-functional V segments, including TRBV6-2 and TRBV6-3, could not be told apart with the 87-base-pair reads, so those segments were excluded. An earlier analysis of approximately 500 of the donors showed that most TCR beta V segments appeared in productive rearrangements either about 90% or about 30% of the time, which broadly matched IMGT annotations. A cluster of highly shared sequence variants was judged likely to represent a technical artifact of the sequencing pipeline. HLA typing was unavailable for some donors at each locus, so association tests used only the typed subset. A later analysis reported that several top co-occurrence clusters appeared linked to parvovirus B19, influenza, CMV and Epstein-Barr virus. This cohort had only TCR beta chains sequenced, and the lack of alpha or paired-chain data limited which features could be detected. The authors suggested that the approach could potentially be generalized to other disease states and immunological phenotypes. In a later analysis, HLA-associated TCR beta chains were found to be more clonally expanded and to have lower generation probabilities than equally common non-associated chains. Assigning TCR associations to individual alleles was difficult when HLA alleles, especially DR and DQ, strongly co-occurred. In a later analysis, most CMV-associated TCR beta chains were found to appear HLA-restricted, with HLA associations seemingly driven largely by CMV exposure. In a later genetic analysis, fewer N-insertions in productive TCRs were reported among donors in an Asian-associated ancestry cluster than the roughly 640-donor mean. Because counts were too low, seventeen rarely observed V segments, including chromosome 9 orphons, were excluded from the earlier analysis of 500 to 700 of the donors. In both the original and validation cohorts, the classifier was reported to diagnose cytomegalovirus status with high specificity and sensitivity. Most TCR sequences were observed very rarely across donors, whereas some public TCRs were present in many individuals. The presence/absence analyses assumed that sequencing depth was roughly uniform across donors, and that assumption may not be true. A later analysis associated approximately 17,000 TCR beta sequences with specific HLA alleles at a false discovery rate of 0.05. A further reported finding was that TCR beta sequences accurately predicted the HLA-A and HLA-B alleles for most subjects in the first cohort. A total of roughly 160 TCR beta chains were listed by the study as associated with cytomegalovirus. An association between a missense DCLRE1C variant and V-gene and J-gene trimming of TCR beta chains was found in a later genetic analysis and replicated in an independent cohort. In vitro tests confirmed that three of the cytomegalovirus-associated TCR beta chains recognize cytomegalovirus antigens.

At the junction V is shortened by 7 bases and J by 4 bases, with 8 bases in between. CDR1 SQVTM and CDR2 ANQGSEA were looked up in the germline V gene. The CDR3 spans 11 residues, from the cysteine through the phenylalanine. The DNA shown is the 33-base CDR3, in frame from base 1. Note on this clone: There is no known antigen for this receptor. One base away there is no much larger clone; base qualities are not given.

The cohort was made up of around 720 healthy bone marrow donors. Cohort members were all nominally healthy when sampled, although unrecorded immune exposures were likely present. The donor tested CMV seronegative, placing the donor among the roughly 350 seronegative members of the cohort. A peripheral blood sample was collected from each donor, and TCR beta sequencing was performed on peripheral blood mononuclear cells. The Qiagen DNeasy Blood Extraction Kit was used to extract genomic DNA from the blood cell samples. To prepare the library, the immunoSEQ multiplex PCR assay was applied. For the multiplex PCR, a mixture combining 60 forward primers for TCR Vbeta segments and 13 reverse primers for TCR Jbeta segments was used. Amplification of the CDR3 region of rearranged TCR beta genes was performed with a multiplex PCR assay on genomic DNA. The Illumina HiSeq System was used to sequence the amplified TCR beta libraries as 87-base-pair reads. The paper's processing steps were these. A later analysis tallied some 79 million unique TCR beta chains across the 666 repertoires, and about 12 million of those chains were shared by two or more donors. Raw reads were error-corrected and collapsed into unique sequences with a nearest-neighbor algorithm that merged closely related sequences to remove PCR and sequencing errors. Alignment of CDR3 sequences to IMGT reference sequences was used to assign V, D and J gene segments. For a sequence to be retained, at least a six-nucleotide match to both a V gene segment and a J gene segment was required. A rearrangement counted as productive if the CDR3 had no stop codons and remained in frame with V and J, and every other rearrangement counted as non-productive. CDR3 was defined by IMGT convention, running from the second conserved V-encoded cysteine to the conserved J-encoded phenylalanine. The earlier analysis of about 640 of the donors excluded any sequence lacking an unambiguous match to a single V gene segment. An earlier analysis of 587 of the donors called V segments functional above 56.7% productive rearrangements and segregating when the between-donor standard deviation exceeded 5%. A statistical classification framework was built for diagnosing cytomegalovirus status from the catalog of TCR beta chain sequences. In a later analysis, TCR nucleotide sequences were compared against IMGT/GENE-DB human TR gene sequences so that V and J genes could be assigned. The TCRdist pipeline was used in a later analysis to assign CDR3 sequences and most-parsimonious VDJ recombination scenarios. In a later analysis, every TCR beta chain was defined by the combination of its CDR3 amino acid sequence and its V-gene family, and reads without a unique V-gene family were dropped. To address suspected cross-contamination and a sequencing artifact, a later analysis removed 550 to 750 highly shared, low-generation-probability nucleotide sequences. In a later analysis, a clonal expansion index was calculated for each public chain from normalized within-repertoire ranks of inferred template counts. Generation probabilities in a later analysis came from a VDJ recombination model fitted to out-of-frame rearrangements, and those results were checked against IGoR. A later analysis scored TCR-TCR, TCR-HLA and TCR-CMV co-occurrence with hypergeometric tests, applying a repertoire-size bias correction to TCR pairs. To estimate false discovery rates, a later analysis permuted the HLA or CMV assignments 20 times. In a later analysis, co-occurring TCRs were grouped with DBSCAN, and TCRdist sequence similarity was added when clustering was performed within HLA-allele-positive subsets. Repertoires with fewer than 30,000 or more than 120,000 public chains, plus five repertoires with anomalous nucleotide sharing, were excluded from co-occurrence clustering. The clones in this table, taken by TCRdb from immuneACCESS, are in-frame only. Not every clone is retained; where verified, under half of the shortfall comes from an unresolved V gene, and the cause of the rest is unknown. The V and J calls and the clone size are those of that table, but D and trimming were determined from the DNA. Present in this sample are about 180,000 clones, around 82% of which were seen just once. 4.5% to 6% of the sample belongs to the ten largest clones.

The material sequenced was PBMCs. Recombination connected TRBV29-1 to TRBJ2-1; the D gene cannot be resolved reliably. The sequence derives from a man in his forties in good health and CMV-seronegative. The nucleotide sequence is TGCAGCGGCGACACATACAATGAGCAGTTCTTC. This gives the protein CSGDTYNEQFF.